The present T cell receptor (beta chain) was sequenced within a study of T cell responses to AZD1222 COVID-19 vaccine. The sample holds one count of this clone. What it recognizes is unknown. Only in-frame clones appear in the TCRdb table, and some are missing; sequencing was by immunoSEQ multiplex PCR. This table holds over 85,000 clones, more than 85% found once. Germline V gene data show CDR1 as SNHLY and CDR2 as FYNNEI. This CDR3 has 13 residues. The V gene lost 4 bases and the J gene lost 1 base, with 7 bases spanning the gap. Whole-study findings and limits: Recipients of AZD1222 seropositive at baseline numbered only five or six. Repertoires were obtained solely post-peak T cell response.

This receptor was identified in an adult in good health. The gene calls are TRBV2 and TRBJ1-1; maybe TRBD1 (5 bases). Sample: peripheral blood, taken on day 0 of AZD1222 vaccination. CDR3 sequence (DNA): TGTGCCAGCAGTGTTCAGGGGAACACTGAAGCTTTCTTT. Translation gives CASSVQGNTEAFF.